This TCR beta chain was documented in a study of blood T cell repertoires in COVID-19. Background on the study: The United States, Italy and Spain supplied acute and convalescent COVID-19 samples. PBMCs, B-cell-depleted T cells, or T cells provided the cDNA or gDNA that made up the material.

Participants' reported clinical history set cohort assignment. This CDR3 is built from 14 residues. Per the germline V gene, CDR1 is LNHNV and CDR2 is YYDKDF (reference sequence). The V end was cut by 1 base, the J end by 3 bases, with 9 bases between. Methods used by the authors: Amplifying reference gene primers gave estimates of nucleated cell counts. Only in-frame clones appear in the TCRdb table, and some are missing; sequencing was by immunoSEQ multiplex PCR. V and J calls and clone size come straight from that table; D and trimming were deduced from the DNA. Altogether hundreds of thousands of clones are present, around 80% being singletons, with the ten largest covering around 4.1%.

The receptor was derived from a man aged 25-40 years with acute COVID-19. Sequenced material: PBMCs or T cells enriched from blood (not recorded which). The V gene is TRBV15, the J gene TRBJ1-2; possibly TRBD1 for D (5 bases). CDR3 loop: CATSRVREDYGYTF. In nucleotides, the CDR3 is TGTGCCACCAGCAGAGTCAGGGAAGACTATGGCTACACCTTC. Complete variable domain (other parts from reference TRBV15 and TRBJ1-2): DAMVIQNPRYQVTQFGKPVTLSCSQTLNHNVMYWYQQKSSQAPKLLFHYYDKDFNNEADTPDNFQSRRPNTSFCFLDIRSPGLGDTAMYLCATSRVREDYGYTFGSGTRLTVV.